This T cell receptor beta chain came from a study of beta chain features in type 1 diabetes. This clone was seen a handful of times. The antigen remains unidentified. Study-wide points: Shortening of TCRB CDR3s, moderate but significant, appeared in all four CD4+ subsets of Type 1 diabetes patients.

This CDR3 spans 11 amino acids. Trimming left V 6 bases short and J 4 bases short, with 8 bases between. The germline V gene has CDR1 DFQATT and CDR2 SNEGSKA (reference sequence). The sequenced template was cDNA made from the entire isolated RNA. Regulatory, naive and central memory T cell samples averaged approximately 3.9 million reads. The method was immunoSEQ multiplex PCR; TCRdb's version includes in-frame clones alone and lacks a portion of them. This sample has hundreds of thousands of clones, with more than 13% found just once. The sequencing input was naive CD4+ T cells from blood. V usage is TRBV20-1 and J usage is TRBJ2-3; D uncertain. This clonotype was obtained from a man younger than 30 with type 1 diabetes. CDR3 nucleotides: TGCAGTGCCGTACGGGCAGATACGCAGTATTTT. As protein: CSAVRADTQYF.